The 27 T cell receptor beta chains listed next were all sequenced from one sample in a study of blood T cell repertoires in COVID-19. The method was immunoSEQ multiplex PCR; TCRdb's version includes in-frame clones alone and lacks a portion of them. Here the sample spans approximately 140,000 clones, 75% to 90% being singletons. Sequencing was performed on peripheral blood. Receptors originate from a man older than 75 with acute or convalescent COVID-19.

The chain combines TRBV5-4 with TRBJ2-1, with 9 bases aligning to TRBD2. With V trimmed by 5 bases and J by 5 bases, 8 bases remained unmatched. CDR3 size: 15 residues. Germline CDR1 reads SGHNT; CDR2 reads YYREEE (reference sequence). The CDR3 region is CASRTLAGLNNEQFF. CDR3 coding DNA: TGTGCCAGCAGGACCCTAGCGGGACTGAACAATGAGCAGTTCTTC. Supplemented by reference TRBV5-4 and TRBJ2-1, the full variable domain reads ETGVTQSPTHLIKTRGQQVTLRCSSQSGHNTVSWYQQALGQGPQFIFQYYREEENGRGNFPPRFSGLQFPNYSSELNVNALELDDSALYLCASRTLAGLNNEQFFGPGTRLTVL.

This rearrangement joins TRBV10-3 to TRBJ1-1, with D possibly TRBD1 on 6 matching bases. The CDR3 covers 14 residues. CDR1 is ENHRY, CDR2 SYGVKD, per germline. The ends were cut back, 5 bases at V and 1 base at J, with 11 bases in the middle. CDR3 coding DNA: TGTGCCATCAGTAGAGACAGGCAGAACACTGAAGCTTTCTTT. This codes for CAISRDRQNTEAFF.

This chain joins TRBV6-5 and TRBJ1-5; no reliable D call. The V end lost 8 bases, the J end lost 3 bases, and 11 bases lay between the germline ends. Germline CDR1 reads MNHEY; CDR2 reads SVGAGI. The CDR3 length is 13 residues. The chain's CDR3 is CASSPQLNQPQHF. CDR3 in DNA: TGTGCCAGCTCACCCCAACTCAATCAGCCCCAGCATTTT.

V gene TRBV12-3 or TRBV12-4 combines with J gene TRBJ1-6, with D tentatively TRBD1 (6 bases). The CDR3 is 13 residues long. Between the trimmed V and J ends, which lost 5 bases and 10 bases, there was a span of 12 bases. This CDR3 is CASSGDRKSPLHF. CDR3 nucleotides: TGTGCCAGCAGTGGCGACAGGAAGTCACCCCTCCACTTT.

The chain links TRBV5-4 to TRBJ1-1; 7 bases are shared with TRBD1. Germline trimming cut 4 bases from V and 3 bases from J; bases unmatched to any gene: 6. CDR1 is SGHNT and CDR2 is YYREEE in the germline V gene (reference sequence). The CDR3 contains 14 residues. The CDR3 here is CASSIDREDTEAFF. The CDR3 DNA follows: TGTGCCAGCAGCATTGACAGGGAGGACACTGAAGCTTTCTTT.

This clone showed up just once. This chain connects TRBV18 to TRBJ1-2, with D perhaps TRBD1 (5 bases). The CDR3 covers 16 residues. In germline, CDR1 is KGHSH, CDR2 LQKENI. V was cut by 0 bases and J by 0 bases, with 11 bases left in between. CDR3 amino acids: CASSPPGQVPNYGYTF. CDR3 nucleotides: TGTGCCAGCTCACCACCGGGGCAGGTTCCTAACTATGGCTACACCTTC.

The chain links TRBV27 to TRBJ2-7; TRBD2 agrees at 9 bases. The CDR3 sequence is 18 residues long. CDR1 is MNHEY, CDR2 SMNVEV, per germline (reference sequence). Trimming removed 5 bases from V and 4 bases from J; junction bases left unmatched: 18. The CDR3 sequence is CASSPARGSGGAKYEQYF. The CDR3 nucleotides are TGTGCCAGCAGTCCCGCGAGAGGTAGCGGGGGTGCCAAGTACGAGCAGTACTTC.

The chain has TRBV6-5 and TRBJ1-6; weak D call: TRBD1 (5 bases). The CDR3 spans 14 residues. Germline CDR1 is MNHEY and CDR2 is SVGAGI. Trimming cost V 7 bases and J 6 bases, with 13 bases left between them. CDR3 protein: CASTTGGTNSPLHF. In DNA form, the CDR3 reads TGTGCCAGCACTACGGGGGGGACTAATTCACCCCTCCACTTT.

This clone has just one count. The chain is built from TRBV20-1 and TRBJ2-3; 9 bases match TRBD2. The CDR3 sequence is 14 residues long. Germline-derived CDR1 and CDR2 are DFQATT and SNEGSKA (reference sequence). Trimming cost V 3 bases and J 4 bases; bases outside gene matches: 5. The CDR3 sequence: CSASLGGGADTQYF. The CDR3 DNA is TGCAGTGCTAGTCTAGGCGGGGGGGCAGATACGCAGTATTTT.

The genes are TRBV6-5 and TRBJ2-1; 8 nucleotides agree with TRBD1. V lost 7 bases and J lost 4; bases outside the gene matches: 9. The CDR3 runs 15 residues. Germline values: CDR1 MNHEY, CDR2 SVGAGI. The CDR3 reads CASTPVGQGYNEQFF. The CDR3 coding sequence is TGTGCCAGCACCCCGGTAGGACAGGGTTACAATGAGCAGTTCTTC.

The rearrangement joins TRBV6-2 or TRBV6-3 to TRBJ1-5; 7 bases are shared with TRBD1. V trimming: 0 bases; J trimming: 0 bases; junction bases outside the gene matches: 2. The CDR3 contains 16 residues. Per germline, CDR1 MNHEY and CDR2 SVGEGT. The CDR3 DNA reads TGTGCCAGCAGTTACTCGACAGGGAATAGCAATCAGCCCCAGCATTTT. This codes for CASSYSTGNSNQPQHF.

This clone has a handful of counts. The genes are TRBV3-1 (or the pseudogene TRBV3-2) and TRBJ1-2, with 7 bases matching TRBD1. Germline V CDR1 and CDR2: LGHDT, YNNKEL (reference sequence). The CDR3 runs to 13 residues. The V and J ends lost 4 bases and 6 bases, in that order; junction bases with no gene match: 5. The CDR3 reads CASSPGTVDGYTF. Here the CDR3 DNA reads TGTGCCAGCAGCCCGGGGACAGTTGATGGCTACACCTTC.

This clone was observed a handful of times. CDR3 in amino acids: CASRGQGASEAFF. CDR3 nucleotides: TGTGCCAGCAGAGGACAGGGGGCGTCTGAAGCTTTCTTT. This rearrangement joins TRBV9 to TRBJ1-1, with 11 bases aligning to TRBD1. The J segment lost 6 bases and the V segment lost 5 bases, leaving 3 bases of the junction unmatched. The germline V gene has CDR1 SGDLS and CDR2 YYNGEE. The CDR3 totals 13 residues.

The chain recombines TRBV7-6 with TRBJ1-1; no clear D gene. Germline values: CDR1 SGHVS, CDR2 FNYEAQ. V lost 1 base, J lost 1 base, and 10 bases lay in between. The CDR3 loop spans 15 amino acids. CDR3 in amino acids: CASSLGGDRNTEAFF. The CDR3, as DNA: TGTGCCAGCAGCTTAGGCGGGGATCGGAACACTGAAGCTTTCTTT.

The chain employs TRBV5-1 and TRBJ1-1; D unclear. Germline values: CDR1 SGHRS, CDR2 YFSETQ. V shed 3 bases and J shed 1 base, with 7 bases lying between them. This CDR3 has 13 amino acids. This chain's CDR3 is CASSSQANTEAFF. CDR3 coding DNA: TGCGCCAGCAGCTCCCAGGCGAACACTGAAGCTTTCTTT.

The chain recombines TRBV11-2 with TRBJ2-2; the D is unclear. Germline V lookup: CDR1 SGHAT, CDR2 FQNNGV. Trimming took 3 bases from V and 7 from J, leaving 15 bases between them. The CDR3 is 15 residues long. The CDR3 reads CASSFLELVGGELFF. In DNA, the CDR3 is TGTGCCAGCAGCTTCCTAGAATTGGTTGGCGGGGAGCTGTTTTTT.

V gene TRBV18 combines with J gene TRBJ2-2, with D possibly TRBD1 on 6 matching bases. The CDR3 length is 15 residues. The V end lost 3 bases, the J end lost 4 bases, and 12 bases lay between the germline ends. Germline V gene lookup returns CDR1 KGHSH and CDR2 LQKENI. The DNA of the CDR3 is TGTGCCAGCTCACCTGATCTCAGGGGCACCGGGGAGCTGTTTTTT. This translates into CASSPDLRGTGELFF.

The chain is built from TRBV28 and TRBJ1-3; tentative D call: TRBD1 (6 bases). Germline V CDR1 and CDR2: MDHEN, SYDVKM. Trimming took off 2 bases at V and 5 bases at J, with 7 bases between the two ends. The CDR3 consists of 13 residues. The CDR3 spells CASSLTGRNTIYF. CDR3 DNA: TGTGCCAGCAGTTTAACAGGGAGAAACACCATATATTTT.

This rearrangement joins TRBV15 to TRBJ1-1; D is uncertain. The ends were cut back, 0 bases at V and 3 bases at J, with 8 bases in the middle. Germline V gene lookup returns CDR1 LNHNV and CDR2 YYDKDF (reference sequence). There are 14 residues in the CDR3. As DNA, the CDR3 is TGTGCCACCAGCAGAGATGTTGCGGACACTGAAGCTTTCTTT. Protein: CATSRDVADTEAFF.

This rearrangement joins TRBV19 to TRBJ2-1, with 10 positions matching TRBD2. Trimming cost V 3 bases and J 10 bases; bases outside gene matches: 9. The germline V gene encodes CDR1 LNHDA and CDR2 SQIVND (reference sequence). The CDR3 is 15 residues long. In nucleotides, the CDR3 is TGTGCCAGTAGTATTCGGCTAGCGGGAGTCGAGGAGCAGTTCTTC. It is translated as CASSIRLAGVEEQFF. The variable domain in full, completed from reference TRBV19 and TRBJ2-1, reads DGGITQSPKYLFRKEGQNVTLSCEQNLNHDAMYWYRQDPGQGLRLIYYSQIVNDFQKGDIAEGYSVSREKKESFPLTVTSAQKNPTAFYLCASSIRLAGVEEQFFGPGTRLTVL.

J is TRBJ1-2 and V is TRBV7-8; D gene uncertain. Germline loops: CDR1 SGHVS, CDR2 FQNEAQ. V was clipped by 5 bases and J by 6 bases, with 16 bases between them. CDR3 size: 14 residues. In nucleotides, the CDR3 is TGTGCCAGCAGCCCCTTGTTCGACTGGGATGGCTACACCTTC. Translation: CASSPLFDWDGYTF.

This clone appeared once. This sequence joins TRBV28 and TRBJ2-7; weak D call: TRBD2 (5 bases). Trimming removed 5 bases at V and 4 bases at J, with 12 bases between. The CDR3 extends over 13 amino acids. The germline gives CDR1 MDHEN, CDR2 SYDVKM. The CDR3 loop is CASSPTSVYEQYF. The CDR3 coding sequence is TGTGCCAGCAGTCCAACTAGTGTGTACGAGCAGTACTTC.

The V gene is TRBV3-1 (or the pseudogene TRBV3-2), the J gene TRBJ1-5, with 8 nucleotides matching TRBD1. The J segment lost 4 bases and the V segment lost 4 bases, leaving 6 bases of the junction unmatched. Germline loops: CDR1 LGHDT, CDR2 YNNKEL (reference sequence). The CDR3 runs 15 residues. The chain's CDR3 is CASSRTTGVNQPQHF. CDR3 DNA sequence: TGTGCCAGCAGCCGGACGACAGGGGTAAATCAGCCCCAGCATTTT.

Only a few counts were recorded for this clone. The CDR3 nucleotides read TGTGCCAGTAGCGGGAGCGGGGGCCCCTACGAGCAGTACTTC. Protein product: CASSGSGGPYEQYF. This sequence joins TRBV19 and TRBJ2-7; TRBD2 agrees at 8 bases. The germline gives CDR1 LNHDA, CDR2 SQIVND (reference sequence). V shed 6 bases, J shed 2 bases, and the junction held 6 bases outside the gene matches. The CDR3 extends over 14 amino acids.

CDR3: CASSLANRATTGELFF. The CDR3 nucleotides are TGTGCCAGCAGTTTAGCCAACAGGGCAACCACCGGGGAGCTGTTTTTT. V is TRBV5-4 and J is TRBJ2-2, with D possibly being TRBD1 (6 bases). Trimming stripped 5 bases from V and 4 bases from J, with 18 bases between. Germline assignment: CDR1 SGHNT and CDR2 YYREEE (reference sequence). This CDR3 spans 16 amino acids.

This chain uses TRBV27 with TRBJ2-3; the D gene is possibly TRBD1 (6 bases). Germline assignment: CDR1 MNHEY and CDR2 SMNVEV (reference sequence). V was trimmed by 8 bases and J by 2 bases, leaving 11 bases between them. The length of the CDR3 is 13 residues. For the CDR3, the DNA is TGTGCCAGCGTAGGACAGTTCACAGATACGCAGTATTTT. The encoded protein is CASVGQFTDTQYF.

Of note for this clone: The junction and the germline gene differ at one end; a read error may be behind it. CDR3 amino acids: CAWSGHRWSISF. The CDR3 region has the DNA TGTGCCTGGAGTGGTCACAGGTGGTCGATCTCTTTT. The chain is built from TRBV30 and TRBJ1-3; a possible D gene is TRBD1 (5 bases). Looked up from germline, CDR1 is GTSNPN and CDR2 is SVGIG (reference sequence). CDR3 size: 12 residues.